This TCR beta chain originates from a study of T-cell reconstitution after alpha-beta-depleted transplantation in children. Study-wide points: Once a year had passed after transplant, T-cell counts and diversity came mostly from newly produced T cells. About two months after transplant, alpha-beta T cells reportedly came from several hundred expanded graft clones. There were some patients whose high TCRbeta diversity at day 60 came from surviving recipient T cells and thymic progenitors.

As regards this clonotype: Its antigen is not known.

This CDR3 contains 15 residues. CDR1 is LNHNV, CDR2 YYDKDF, per germline (reference sequence). The V and J ends lost 0 bases and 3 bases respectively, with 9 bases between them. A library of TCRbeta sequences, prepared with unique molecular identifiers, was generated. One entry per CDR3 protein, called by TCRdb with MiXCR from the PCR reads. Among a few hundred thousand distinct CDR3 sequences listed, around 7.1% were seen once. The specimen comprised peripheral blood, sampled 360 days after TCRalphabeta/CD19-depleted stem cell transplant. The sequence was collected from a female patient aged 2-9 years who had a stem cell transplant for Fanconi anemia, so the T cells may come from the graft donor. The V call is TRBV15, the J call TRBJ1-5, with a possible D match to TRBD1 (5 bases). CDR3 in DNA: TGTGCCACCAGCAGAGATTCGACAGACAATCAGCCCCAGCATTTT. Protein sequence: CATSRDSTDNQPQHF.